Listed here is a single TCR beta chain. Profiling relied on immunoSEQ multiplex PCR, and the TCRdb table lists in-frame clones only, not all of them. Among about 100,000 clones listed, 92% were seen once. Germline V gene lookup returns CDR1 SNHLY and CDR2 FYNNEI. CDR3 length: 15 residues. Unmatched junction bases numbered 11, after V lost 6 bases and J lost 7 bases. This sample is part of a study of T cell changes during pregnancy in multiple sclerosis. The V call is TRBV2, the J call TRBJ1-4; 7 bases map to TRBD1. The clonotype was recovered from a female donor with multiple sclerosis, enrolled in a pregnancy study. Sample: peripheral blood, taken after pregnancy. The CDR3 is CASRGGRIEGEKLFF. The CDR3 region has the DNA TGTGCCAGCAGAGGGGGCAGGATAGAGGGTGAAAAACTGTTTTTT.